This entry lists 21 T cell receptor beta chains sequenced from one sample in a study of cytotoxic CD8 clonotypes in ibrutinib-treated CLL. TCRdb's table, derived via immunoSEQ multiplex PCR, lists solely in-frame clones and lacks some. Among 90,000 to 95,000 clones listed, 75% to 80% were seen once. The material sequenced was PBMCs, taken after 24 months of ibrutinib treatment. All receptors derive from a human donor with chronic lymphocytic leukemia.

This chain uses TRBV14 with TRBJ2-7; D unclear. The CDR3 runs 13 residues. Trimming left V 5 bases short and J 1 base short, with 9 bases between. Germline V gene lookup returns CDR1 SGHDN and CDR2 FVKESK. This chain's CDR3 is CASSYVGSYEQYF. The CDR3 DNA sequence: TGTGCCAGCAGCTACGTTGGGTCCTACGAGCAGTACTTC.

The chain links TRBV6-5 to TRBJ2-5; D not resolved. Germline lookup yields CDR1 MNHEY and CDR2 SVGAGI. V was cut by 0 bases and J by 2 bases, with 10 bases left in between. The CDR3 covers 15 residues. For the CDR3, the DNA is TGTGCCAGCAGTTACTCAGGTCGCAGACAAGAGACCCAGTACTTC. It specifies CASSYSGRRQETQYF.

The gene calls are TRBV30 and TRBJ2-5; weak D call: TRBD2 (5 bases). V gave up 4 bases and J gave up 6 bases, with 15 bases separating them. The CDR3 runs 13 residues. Looked up from germline, CDR1 is GTSNPN and CDR2 is SVGIG (reference sequence). The CDR3 DNA is TGTGCCTGGACGGTGGGAGAGTTGAAGACCCAGTACTTC. It translates to CAWTVGELKTQYF.

This chain links TRBV18 with TRBJ2-7; D is perhaps TRBD2 (6 bases). Germline CDR1 reads KGHSH; CDR2 reads LQKENI. The CDR3 is 16 residues long. V was pared by 0 bases and J by 0 bases, with 12 bases between. CDR3 loop: CASSPPTGRDSYEQYF. The CDR3 DNA reads TGTGCCAGCTCACCACCTACCGGGCGGGACTCCTACGAGCAGTACTTC.

This chain links TRBV10-3 with TRBJ2-5, with D possibly TRBD2 on 6 matching bases. Germline V CDR1 and CDR2: ENHRY, SYGVKD. The CDR3 spans 14 residues. Trimming took 7 bases from V and 2 from J, leaving 14 bases between them. The DNA for the CDR3 is TGTGCCATCAAGGTGTCGGGGGATCAAGAGACCCAGTACTTC. It yields the protein CAIKVSGDQETQYF.

The chain joins TRBV9 to TRBJ2-7; 7 nucleotides agree with TRBD1. V was pared by 4 bases and J by 2 bases, with 9 bases of the junction left unmatched. CDR1 and CDR2 from the germline V gene are SGDLS and YYNGEE. The CDR3 is 15 residues long. CDR3 nucleotide sequence: TGTGCCAGCAGCCCAACCGGGACAGTCGCCTACGAGCAGTACTTC. It encodes CASSPTGTVAYEQYF.

V and J are TRBV9 and TRBJ2-3; no reliable D call. Trimming took off 3 bases at V and 5 bases at J, with 10 bases between the two ends. The germline V gene has CDR1 SGDLS and CDR2 YYNGEE. The CDR3 runs 13 residues. The CDR3 reads CASSGMTGDTQYF. The CDR3 DNA follows: TGTGCCAGCAGCGGGATGACGGGAGATACGCAGTATTTT.

The gene calls are TRBV7-9 and TRBJ1-5; D remains ambiguous. Trimming took off 5 bases at V and 9 bases at J, with 11 bases between the two ends. This CDR3 is 12 amino acids long. Germline values: CDR1 SEHNR, CDR2 FQNEAQ (reference sequence). In nucleotides, the CDR3 is TGTGCCAGCAGCCCGATAGCAGGGCCCCAGCATTTT. This codes for CASSPIAGPQHF.

There are a few counts of this clone. The chain carries TRBV21-1 and TRBJ2-2; the table's D call, TRBD1, was not checked against the DNA. TRBV21-1 is reported as a pseudogene. The CDR3 covers 15 residues. CDR3 sequence reads: CASSPGQTDTGELFF. In DNA form, the CDR3 reads TGTGCCAGCAGCCCGGGACAGACCGACACCGGGGAGCTGTTTTTT.

The rearrangement joins TRBV5-1 to TRBJ2-1; D is undetermined. The CDR3 covers 15 residues. The germline gives CDR1 SGHRS, CDR2 YFSETQ. V was shortened by 3 bases and J by 4 bases, with 14 bases between the two germline ends. CDR3 bases: TGCGCCAGCAGCTCCTTAGGCCCCGCGTACAATGAGCAGTTCTTC. Translating gives CASSSLGPAYNEQFF.

The rearrangement joins TRBV28 to TRBJ1-4; possible D gene TRBD1, 5 bases. CDR3 size: 14 residues. V dropped 5 bases and J dropped 7 bases, with 14 bases sitting between them. Germline loops: CDR1 MDHEN, CDR2 SYDVKM. The CDR3 sequence is CASSAVRVGEKLFF. The CDR3 DNA reads TGTGCCAGCAGTGCTGTCAGGGTTGGTGAAAAACTGTTTTTT.

The CDR3 loop reads CASSLNGGSGVIDTQYF. The CDR3 nucleotides are TGTGCCAGCAGCTTAAACGGCGGGAGTGGGGTAATAGATACGCAGTATTTT. The chain couples TRBV7-6 to TRBJ2-3; 7 bases fit TRBD2. This CDR3 region has 17 residues. V lost 2 bases and J lost 5; bases outside the gene matches: 13. The V gene's germline CDR1 is SGHVS and CDR2 FNYEAQ.

This clone was observed a handful of times. The chain has TRBV28 and TRBJ1-1; no definite D call. This CDR3 spans 11 amino acids. Trimming pared 6 bases from V and 7 bases from J, leaving 9 bases between. Germline V gene data show CDR1 as MDHEN and CDR2 as SYDVKM. This CDR3 reads CASRAASEAFF. DNA of the CDR3: TGTGCCAGCAGGGCAGCAAGTGAAGCTTTCTTT.

V gene TRBV5-1 combines with J gene TRBJ2-1, with 10 bases fitting TRBD1. V gave up 5 bases and J gave up 9 bases; unmatched junction bases: 14. The CDR3 contains 16 residues. The germline V gene has CDR1 SGHRS and CDR2 YFSETQ. CDR3 in amino acids: CASRRGGTGDFSEQFF. As DNA, the CDR3 is TGCGCCAGCAGGCGGGGAGGGACAGGGGATTTTAGTGAGCAGTTCTTC.

This chain joins TRBV15 and TRBJ1-1, with a tentative D call TRBD1 (5 bases). The CDR3 runs 15 residues. The germline V and J ends were trimmed by 6 bases and 4 bases, with 18 bases remaining between them. Germline V gene sequence: CDR1 LNHNV, CDR2 YYDKDF (reference sequence). The CDR3 here is CATSKGRGASTEAFF. The CDR3, as DNA: TGTGCCACCAGTAAAGGTCGGGGCGCGAGCACTGAAGCTTTCTTT.

This clone was seen only once. The chain joins TRBV30 to TRBJ1-2, with unresolved D. The V end lost 2 bases, the J end lost 0 bases, and 13 bases lay between the germline ends. The CDR3 covers 15 residues. Germline V gene lookup returns CDR1 GTSNPN and CDR2 SVGIG (reference sequence). The CDR3 DNA reads as TGTGCCTGGAGTTGGGGTCCTTACGCTAACTATGGCTACACCTTC. This sequence encodes CAWSWGPYANYGYTF. Full variable domain (missing parts from reference TRBV30 and TRBJ1-2): SQTIHQWPATLVQPVGSPLSLECTVEGTSNPNLYWYRQAAGRGLQLLFYSVGIGQISSEVPQNLSASRPQDRQFILSSKKLLLSDSGFYLCAWSWGPYANYGYTFGSGTRLTVV.

The chain combines TRBV6-6 with TRBJ2-2, with D possibly matching TRBD1 (8 bases). CDR1 and CDR2 (germline): MNHNY, SVGAGI (reference sequence). The CDR3 has 14 residues. Trimming took off 6 bases at V and 8 bases at J, with 16 bases between the two ends. CDR3 nucleotide sequence: TGTGCCAGCAGAGGACAGGGAGGGACGGGGGAGCTGTTTTTT. Its translation: CASRGQGGTGELFF.

The sample holds a few counts of this clone. CDR3 in DNA: TGCGCCAGCACCGTGGACAACTTCATCGCCTACAATGAGCAGTTCTTC. It is translated as CASTVDNFIAYNEQFF. The V gene is TRBV10-1, the J gene TRBJ2-1; D might be TRBD1 (5 bases). The CDR3 contains 16 residues. The V end lost 7 bases, the J end lost 2 bases, and 18 bases lay between the germline ends. From germline, CDR1 is WNHNN and CDR2 SYGVQD (reference sequence).

The rearrangement links TRBV28 to TRBJ2-2; TRBD1 aligns across 7 bases. The CDR3 spans 16 residues. The J segment lost 4 bases and the V segment lost 3 bases, leaving 8 bases of the junction unmatched. Germline CDR1 and CDR2: MDHEN and SYDVKM. CDR3 region: CASSLVRQGFTGELFF. DNA for the CDR3: TGTGCCAGCAGTTTGGTGAGACAGGGTTTCACCGGGGAGCTGTTTTTT. Combining the CDR3 with reference TRBV28 and TRBJ2-2 gives the whole variable domain DVKVTQSSRYLVKRTGEKVFLECVQDMDHENMFWYRQDPGLGLRLIYFSYDVKMKEKGDIPEGYSVSREKKERFSLILESASTNQTSMYLCASSLVRQGFTGELFFGEGSRLTVL.

The V gene is TRBV5-4, the J gene TRBJ2-7, with a possible D match to TRBD1 (6 bases). Germline V gene data show CDR1 as SGHNT and CDR2 as YYREEE (reference sequence). CDR3 length: 14 amino acids. With 4 bases removed from V and 0 bases from J, the gap between germline ends came to 11 bases. The CDR3 loop is CASSPGTNSYEQYF. CDR3 in DNA: TGTGCCAGCAGCCCGGGGACAAACTCCTACGAGCAGTACTTC.

CDR3 in DNA: TGTGCCAGCAGTTACGAGGAAGCGGGGTATGGCTACACCTTC. Translating gives CASSYEEAGYGYTF. The V gene is TRBV6-5, the J gene TRBJ1-2, with unresolved D. The V end was cut by 2 bases, the J end by 5 bases, with 12 bases between. CDR1 and CDR2 from the germline V gene are MNHEY and SVGAGI. The CDR3 spans 14 residues.